Shown below are 16 T cell receptor beta chains from a single sample sequenced in a study of T cells in Graves' hyperthyroidism and ophthalmopathy. From RNA transcripts, TCR beta CDR3 regions were amplified. In the first-round RT-PCR of the TCR CDR3, the HTBI primer set was used. A single record per CDR3 protein comes from TCRdb applying MiXCR to the multiplex PCR reads. The sample contains roughly 200,000 distinct CDR3 sequences, about 17% of which appear only once. The specimen was blood. All receptors come from a man aged 40-50 years with Graves' hyperthyroidism.

This clonotype was seen repeatedly, ten times or more. The J gene is TRBJ1-1, the V gene TRBV27; D gene uncertain. Deletions cut 7 bases from V and 1 base from J, with 13 bases between. The germline gives CDR1 MNHEY, CDR2 SMNVEV (reference sequence). This CDR3 has 14 residues. CDR3 DNA: TGTGCCAGCACCCGGTTGGGAGGGAACACTGAAGCTTTCTTT. It yields the protein CASTRLGGNTEAFF.

The chain carries TRBV7-9 and TRBJ2-3, with TRBD1 matching 10 bases. The CDR3 runs 15 residues. The V and J ends lost 5 bases and 3 bases, in that order; junction bases with no gene match: 5. Germline assignment: CDR1 SEHNR and CDR2 FQNEAQ (reference sequence). CDR3 amino acids: CASSTTGGITDTQYF. The DNA of the CDR3 is TGTGCCAGCAGCACGACAGGGGGCATTACAGATACGCAGTATTTT.

This clonotype was counted at least ten times. This chain links TRBV3-1 with TRBJ1-5; D is unclear. V gave up 1 base and J gave up 3 bases, with 4 bases separating them. Per the germline V gene, CDR1 is LGHDT and CDR2 is YNNKEL (reference sequence). This CDR3 spans 13 amino acids. The CDR3 region is CASSQGLNQPQHF. The DNA of the CDR3 is TGTGCCAGCAGCCAAGGTCTCAATCAGCCCCAGCATTTT.

This clonotype has ten or more counts. J is TRBJ2-2 and V is TRBV30; D call uncertain. CDR1 GTSNPN and CDR2 SVGIG come from the germline V gene (reference sequence). V lost 1 base and J lost 1, with 7 bases in between. The CDR3 has 14 residues. The CDR3 bases are TGTGCCTGGAGTGGTTGGGGGAACACCGGGGAGCTGTTTTTT. Translated, it gives CAWSGWGNTGELFF. Full variable domain (missing parts from reference TRBV30 and TRBJ2-2): SQTIHQWPATLVQPVGSPLSLECTVEGTSNPNLYWYRQAAGRGLQLLFYSVGIGQISSEVPQNLSASRPQDRQFILSSKKLLLSDSGFYLCAWSGWGNTGELFFGEGSRLTVL.

In this sample, this clonotype turned up many times. This chain uses TRBV20-1 with TRBJ2-3, with D tentatively TRBD1 (6 bases). This CDR3 is 14 amino acids long. V lost 6 bases and J lost 4, with 17 bases in between. Germline lookup yields CDR1 DFQATT and CDR2 SNEGSKA (reference sequence). CDR3 sequence (DNA): TGCAGTGCCCGACAGGTCGCCGGGGCAGATACGCAGTATTTT. Translated: CSARQVAGADTQYF.

This clonotype was found many times. This sequence joins TRBV5-1 and TRBJ2-5; D not certain. Germline CDR1 reads SGHRS; CDR2 reads YFSETQ. This CDR3 is 15 amino acids long. Between the trimmed V and J ends, which lost 0 bases and 1 base, there was a span of 10 bases. The CDR3 spells CASSLDPAIQETQYF. DNA of the CDR3: TGCGCCAGCAGCTTGGACCCGGCCATCCAAGAGACCCAGTACTTC.

The table lists this clonotype with many counts. The chain joins TRBV20-1 to TRBJ1-1, with D perhaps TRBD1 (6 bases). The CDR3 spans 14 residues. The germline V gene encodes CDR1 DFQATT and CDR2 SNEGSKA (reference sequence). V shed 5 bases and J shed 3 bases, with 16 bases lying between them. CDR3 amino acids: CSAGGPGTYTEAFF. CDR3 DNA sequence: TGCAGTGCTGGAGGGCCAGGGACATACACTGAAGCTTTCTTT.

V gene TRBV10-1 combines with J gene TRBJ2-3; 9 nucleotides align to TRBD2. The CDR3 has 16 residues. Per the germline V gene, CDR1 is WNHNN and CDR2 is SYGVQD (reference sequence). J gave up 1 base and V 3 bases, and 5 bases lay outside the gene matches. CDR3 residues: CASSDVRLAGTDTQYF. CDR3 DNA sequence: TGCGCCAGCAGTGATGTTCGACTAGCGGGCACAGATACGCAGTATTTT.

Turning to this clonotype: Given a much more abundant clone one base away, this may be a read error. The chain recombines TRBV6-1 with TRBJ2-7; the D is unclear. The V gene lost 9 bases and the J gene lost 3 bases, with 15 bases spanning the gap. Germline lookup yields CDR1 MNHNS and CDR2 SASEGT. The CDR3 is 13 amino acids. The CDR3 here is CASKNDGGYEQYF. CDR3 bases: TGTGCCAGTAAAAACGACGGCGGCTACGAGCAGTACTTC.

This clonotype was observed many times. CDR3 region: CASSLMQVDTQYF. For the CDR3, the DNA is TGCGCCAGCAGCTTGATGCAGGTCGATACGCAGTATTTT. J is TRBJ2-3 and V is TRBV5-1, with unresolved D. V was pared by 1 base and J by 6 bases, with 9 bases between. The CDR3 covers 13 residues. Germline CDR1 is SGHRS and CDR2 is YFSETQ. Full variable domain (outside the CDR3, taken from reference TRBV5-1 and TRBJ2-3): KAGVTQTPRYLIKTRGQQVTLSCSPISGHRSVSWYQQTPGQGLQFLFEYFSETQRNKGNFPGRFSGRQFSNSRSEMNVSTLELGDSALYLCASSLMQVDTQYFGPGTRLTVL.

V usage is TRBV6-5 and J usage is TRBJ1-1; D is undetermined. Germline V gives CDR1 MNHEY, CDR2 SVGAGI. The CDR3 runs to 16 residues. Trimming left V 0 bases short and J 1 base short, with 12 bases between. This chain's CDR3 is CASSYSRRWGNTEAFF. The CDR3 DNA reads as TGTGCCAGCAGTTACTCCAGGAGATGGGGGAACACTGAAGCTTTCTTT.

The chain uses TRBV6-2 or TRBV6-3 and TRBJ2-3, with TRBD2 as a possible D gene (6 bases). V was trimmed by 6 bases and J by 2 bases, leaving 24 bases between them. The CDR3 is 18 residues long. CDR1 is MNHEY, CDR2 SVGEGT, per germline. The CDR3 DNA sequence: TGTGCCAGCAGGCCCGGTAGCGGACGAGACTTAAACACAGATACGCAGTATTTT. It encodes CASRPGSGRDLNTDTQYF.

There are a few counts of this clonotype. The rearrangement joins TRBV18 to TRBJ1-6; D unclear. V was pared by 6 bases and J by 5 bases, with 17 bases between. This CDR3 is built from 16 residues. Per the germline V gene, CDR1 is KGHSH and CDR2 is LQKENI. CDR3 sequence reads: CASSLTGHQNNSPLHF. The CDR3 DNA reads TGTGCCAGCTCCCTCACGGGCCATCAGAATAATTCACCCCTCCACTTT.

This clonotype was seen a few times. This rearrangement joins TRBV20-1 to TRBJ1-5; D not certain. V was shortened by 3 bases and J by 5 bases, with 11 bases between the two germline ends. This CDR3 region has 13 residues. The germline V gene has CDR1 DFQATT and CDR2 SNEGSKA (reference sequence). Here the CDR3 DNA reads TGCAGTGCTAGTTGGGCATACGATCAGCCCCAGCATTTT. The encoded protein is CSASWAYDQPQHF.

This clonotype was seen at least ten times. The rearrangement uses TRBV7-9 and TRBJ1-1, with 9 bases that match TRBD1. Germline lookup yields CDR1 SEHNR and CDR2 FQNEAQ (reference sequence). V shed 4 bases, J shed 5 bases, and the junction held 17 bases outside the gene matches. The CDR3 consists of 18 residues. This CDR3 reads CASSSRIGDRAGVTEAFF. The CDR3 DNA follows: TGTGCCAGCAGCTCCAGGATCGGGGACAGGGCGGGCGTTACTGAAGCTTTCTTT.

This clonotype was seen many times. The rearrangement links TRBV15 to TRBJ2-3; 8 bases match TRBD2. CDR1 LNHNV and CDR2 YYDKDF come from the germline V gene (reference sequence). V gave up 3 bases and J gave up 2 bases; unmatched junction bases: 7. CDR3 size: 16 residues. For the CDR3, the DNA is TGTGCCACCAGCAGCGAGCGGGGGTCTCACACAGATACGCAGTATTTT. Translating gives CATSSERGSHTDTQYF.